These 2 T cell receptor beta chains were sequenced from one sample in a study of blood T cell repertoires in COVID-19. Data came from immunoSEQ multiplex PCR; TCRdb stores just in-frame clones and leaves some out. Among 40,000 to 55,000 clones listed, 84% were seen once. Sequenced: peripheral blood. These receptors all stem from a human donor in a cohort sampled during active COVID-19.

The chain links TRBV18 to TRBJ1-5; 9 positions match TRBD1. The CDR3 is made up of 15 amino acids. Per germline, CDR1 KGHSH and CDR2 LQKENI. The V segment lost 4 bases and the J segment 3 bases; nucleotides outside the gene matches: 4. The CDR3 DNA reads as TGTGCCAGCTCACAAAAACAGGGGGCCAATCAGCCCCAGCATTTT. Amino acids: CASSQKQGANQPQHF.

The CDR3 DNA reads as TGTGCCAGCAGCCCGCCCGGGACTGCGAGGGGCACTGAAGCTTTCTTT. Translation: CASSPPGTARGTEAFF. The chain combines TRBV28 with TRBJ1-1, with D tentatively TRBD1 (5 bases). Germline values: CDR1 MDHEN, CDR2 SYDVKM. Trimming cost V 6 bases and J 4 bases, with 21 bases left between them. CDR3 size: 16 residues. Looking up the rest from reference TRBV28 and TRBJ1-1 gives the full variable domain: DVKVTQSSRYLVKRTGEKVFLECVQDMDHENMFWYRQDPGLGLRLIYFSYDVKMKEKGDIPEGYSVSREKKERFSLILESASTNQTSMYLCASSPPGTARGTEAFFGQGTRLTVV.